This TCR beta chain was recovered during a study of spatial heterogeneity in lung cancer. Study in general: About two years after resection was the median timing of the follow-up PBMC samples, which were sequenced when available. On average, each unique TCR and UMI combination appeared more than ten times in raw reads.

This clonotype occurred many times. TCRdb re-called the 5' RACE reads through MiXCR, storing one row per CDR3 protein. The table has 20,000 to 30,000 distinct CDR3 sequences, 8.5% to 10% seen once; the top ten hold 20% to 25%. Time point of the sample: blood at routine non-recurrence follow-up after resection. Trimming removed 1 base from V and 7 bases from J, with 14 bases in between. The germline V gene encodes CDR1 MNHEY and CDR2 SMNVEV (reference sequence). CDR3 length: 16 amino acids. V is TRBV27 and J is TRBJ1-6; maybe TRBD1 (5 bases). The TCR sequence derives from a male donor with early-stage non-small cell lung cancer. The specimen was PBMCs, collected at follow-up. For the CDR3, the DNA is TGTGCCAGCAGTTTATTCTCAGGGCAGTTAAATTCACCCCTCCACTTT. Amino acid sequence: CASSLFSGQLNSPLHF.